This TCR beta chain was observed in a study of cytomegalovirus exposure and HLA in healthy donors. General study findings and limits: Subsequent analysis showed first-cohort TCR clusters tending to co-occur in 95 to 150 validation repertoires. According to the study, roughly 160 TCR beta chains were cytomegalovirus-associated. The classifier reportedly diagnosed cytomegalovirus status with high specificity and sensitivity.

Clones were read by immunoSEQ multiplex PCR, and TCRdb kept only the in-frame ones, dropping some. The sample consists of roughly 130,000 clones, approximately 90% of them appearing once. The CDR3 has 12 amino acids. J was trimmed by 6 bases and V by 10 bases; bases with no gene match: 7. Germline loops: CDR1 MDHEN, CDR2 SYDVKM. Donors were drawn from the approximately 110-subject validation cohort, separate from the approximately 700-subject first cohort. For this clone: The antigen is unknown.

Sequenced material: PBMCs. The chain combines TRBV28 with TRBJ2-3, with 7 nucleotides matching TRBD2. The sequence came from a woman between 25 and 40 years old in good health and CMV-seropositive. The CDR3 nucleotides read TGTGCCATCACGACTAGCTCGGATACGCAGTATTTT. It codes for CAITTSSDTQYF.